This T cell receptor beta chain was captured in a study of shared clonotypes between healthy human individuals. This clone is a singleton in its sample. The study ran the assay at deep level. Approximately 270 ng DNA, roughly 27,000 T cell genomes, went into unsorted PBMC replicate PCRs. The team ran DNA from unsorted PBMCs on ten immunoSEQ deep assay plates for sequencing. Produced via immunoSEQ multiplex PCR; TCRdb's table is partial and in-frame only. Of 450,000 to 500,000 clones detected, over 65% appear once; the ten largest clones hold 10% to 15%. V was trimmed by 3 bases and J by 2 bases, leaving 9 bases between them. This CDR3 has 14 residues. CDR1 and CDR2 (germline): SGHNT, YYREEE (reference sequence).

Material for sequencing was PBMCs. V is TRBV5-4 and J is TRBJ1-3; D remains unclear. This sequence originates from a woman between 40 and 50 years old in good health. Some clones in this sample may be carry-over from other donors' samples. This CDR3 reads CASSSRVPGNTIYF. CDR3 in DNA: TGTGCCAGCAGCTCAAGGGTCCCTGGAAACACCATATATTTT. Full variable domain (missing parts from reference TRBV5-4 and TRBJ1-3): ETGVTQSPTHLIKTRGQQVTLRCSSQSGHNTVSWYQQALGQGPQFIFQYYREEENGRGNFPPRFSGLQFPNYSSELNVNALELDDSALYLCASSSRVPGNTIYFGEGSWLTVV.